This T cell receptor beta chain was captured by sequencing in a study of blood T cell repertoires in COVID-19. Overall study context: COVID-19 samples from acute and convalescent phases originated in the United States, Italy and Spain. From T cells, B-cell-depleted T cells, or PBMCs came the material, which was cDNA or gDNA.

In the original analysis: The assay estimated nucleated cells by amplifying reference gene primers. TCRdb keeps only in-frame clones here, not all; method: immunoSEQ multiplex PCR. V and J calls and clone size are given by that table; D and trimming were obtained from the DNA. The sample lists roughly 140,000 clones, over 75% occurring once. CDR3 length equals 14 residues. The germline gives CDR1 SGHKS, CDR2 YYEKEE (reference sequence). The V and J ends lost 4 bases and 3 bases, in that order; junction bases with no gene match: 4. The chain employs TRBV5-5 and TRBJ2-4; 7 bases are a match to TRBD1. The sample consisted of peripheral blood. The clonotype originates from a man aged 65 to 79 with acute or convalescent COVID-19. This CDR3 is CASSPTGNKNIQYF. The CDR3 DNA reads TGTGCCAGCAGCCCGACAGGGAACAAAAACATTCAGTACTTC.